The 20 T cell receptor beta chains below all came from one sample that was sequenced in a study of shared clonotypes between healthy human individuals. Method: immunoSEQ multiplex PCR; TCRdb's copy keeps in-frame clones and lacks some. The top ten hold approximately 1.6% of the sample, which has about 2.1 million clones, around 95% seen once. The naive CD8 population came from CD45RO-negative cells selected for CCR7, without terminally differentiated effector memory CD45RA+ cells. The sequenced sample was naive CD8+ T cells from PBMCs. The receptors come from a man aged 18 to 29 in good health. Some clones in this sample may be carry-over from other donors' samples.

The V call is TRBV28, the J call TRBJ2-7; D unclear. This CDR3 contains 15 residues. The ends were cut back, 7 bases at V and 6 bases at J, with 22 bases in the middle. Germline V gene lookup returns CDR1 MDHEN and CDR2 SYDVKM. The chain's CDR3 is CASTSSIQSLGEQYF. DNA for the CDR3: TGTGCCAGCACCTCGTCAATTCAGTCTCTTGGCGAGCAGTACTTC.

The chain recombines TRBV18 with TRBJ1-1; 8 nucleotides match TRBD1. The J segment lost 4 bases and the V segment lost 0 bases, leaving 10 bases of the junction unmatched. Germline V gives CDR1 KGHSH, CDR2 LQKENI. CDR3 length equals 17 residues. CDR3 residues: CASSPPGVVDRGTEAFF. CDR3 nucleotide sequence: TGTGCCAGCTCACCACCGGGCGTCGTAGACAGGGGCACTGAAGCTTTCTTT.

V gene TRBV14 combines with J gene TRBJ2-1; the D gene could be TRBD1 or TRBD2 (5 bases each). With 0 bases removed from V and 6 bases from J, the gap between germline ends came to 21 bases. This CDR3 contains 18 residues. Germline CDR1 reads SGHDN; CDR2 reads FVKESK. CDR3 sequence (DNA): TGTGCCAGCAGCCAAGAAGGCCCCGGGACGAGGAAGGCCAATGAGCAGTTCTTC. It yields the protein CASSQEGPGTRKANEQFF.

J is TRBJ2-1 and V is TRBV29-1; 10 nucleotides agree with TRBD2. Germline values: CDR1 SQVTM, CDR2 ANQGSEA. V lost 4 bases, J lost 7 bases, and 10 bases stayed unmatched. There are 15 residues in the CDR3. CDR3 in amino acids: CSVGESGRAANEQFF. The CDR3 coding sequence is TGCAGCGTTGGGGAGAGCGGGAGGGCCGCAAATGAGCAGTTCTTC.

This chain links TRBV28 with TRBJ2-1; 9 bases line up with TRBD2. V was clipped by 3 bases and J by 8 bases; unmatched bases: 8. CDR1 and CDR2 from the germline V gene are MDHEN and SYDVKM. CDR3 size: 15 residues. The CDR3 reads CASSFVAGGADEQFF. The DNA for the CDR3 is TGTGCCAGCAGTTTCGTTGCGGGGGGGGCCGATGAGCAGTTCTTC.

The V and J genes are TRBV4-1 and TRBJ1-2; D is perhaps TRBD1 (5 bases). V shed 3 bases and J shed 6 bases, with 17 bases lying between them. The CDR3 has 15 residues. From germline, CDR1 is MGHRA and CDR2 YSYEKL. The CDR3 loop reads CASSHLQGDLDGYTF. The CDR3 DNA sequence: TGCGCCAGCAGCCACCTTCAGGGAGATTTGGATGGCTACACCTTC.

The chain links TRBV2 to TRBJ2-4; D not resolved. V lost 6 bases, J lost 0 bases, and 15 bases lay in between. In germline, CDR1 is SNHLY, CDR2 FYNNEI. The CDR3 spans 16 residues. The CDR3 is CASRGIRSVAKNIQYF. The CDR3 DNA sequence: TGTGCCAGCAGGGGGATTCGGTCGGTAGCCAAAAACATTCAGTACTTC.

The genes are TRBV2 and TRBJ1-2, with D unresolved. The ends were cut back, 2 bases at V and 0 bases at J, with 4 bases in the middle. Germline CDR1 reads SNHLY; CDR2 reads FYNNEI. The CDR3 has 13 residues. The CDR3 loop is CASSESANYGYTF. In DNA, the CDR3 is TGTGCCAGCAGTGAATCGGCTAACTATGGCTACACCTTC.

The DNA of the CDR3 is TGTGCCAGTAGCTCCTGGCTCTCCTACGAGCAGTACTTC. Its translation is CASSSWLSYEQYF. The chain is built from TRBV19 and TRBJ2-7; D remains unclear. Trimming took off 6 bases at V and 0 bases at J, with 9 bases between the two ends. Germline V lookup: CDR1 LNHDA, CDR2 SQIVND (reference sequence). The CDR3 extends over 13 amino acids.

This chain links TRBV30 with TRBJ2-1, with no clear D. V lost 2 bases and J lost 6, with 8 bases in between. From germline, CDR1 is GTSNPN and CDR2 SVGIG (reference sequence). The CDR3 spans 12 residues. The CDR3, as DNA: TGTGCCTGGAGTTCACCCCCCAATGAGCAGTTCTTC. It translates to CAWSSPPNEQFF.

This chain uses TRBV21-1 with TRBJ2-2; the table gives TRBD1 as D, unverified against the DNA. TRBV21-1 is labeled a pseudogene. The CDR3 has 15 amino acids. The DNA of the CDR3 is TGTGCCAGCACGTCGCAGGGCGAGAACACCGGGGAGCTGTTTTTT. Protein product: CASTSQGENTGELFF.

The chain uses TRBV4-1 and TRBJ2-1; tentatively, D is TRBD2 (6 bases). In germline, CDR1 is MGHRA, CDR2 YSYEKL. Trimming left V 0 bases short and J 1 base short, with 13 bases between. The CDR3 length is 17 residues. The CDR3 DNA is TGCGCCAGCAGCCAAGATCTCGGGGGAGTTTCCTACAATGAGCAGTTCTTC. Translating it yields CASSQDLGGVSYNEQFF.

This clone is a singleton in its sample. J is TRBJ2-3 and V is TRBV4-1; no reliable D call. With 4 bases removed from V and 0 bases from J, the gap between germline ends came to 17 bases. The germline gives CDR1 MGHRA, CDR2 YSYEKL. The CDR3 is made up of 17 amino acids. The CDR3 DNA is TGCGCCAGCAGCCCCCTACCGGCAGCCCCTAGCACAGATACGCAGTATTTT. Translation: CASSPLPAAPSTDTQYF.

The chain combines TRBV6-5 with TRBJ2-2, with TRBD1 matching 8 bases. Trimming cost V 5 bases and J 7 bases; bases outside gene matches: 3. Per the germline V gene, CDR1 is MNHEY and CDR2 is SVGAGI. This CDR3 has 13 residues. The CDR3 DNA is TGTGCCAGCAGTGGACAGGGTGGCGGGGAGCTGTTTTTT. Its translation: CASSGQGGGELFF.

This sequence joins TRBV4-1 and TRBJ2-2, with D tentatively TRBD2 (6 bases). This CDR3 spans 17 amino acids. Germline V CDR1 and CDR2: MGHRA, YSYEKL. Trimming took off 4 bases at V and 0 bases at J, with 15 bases between the two ends. The DNA for the CDR3 is TGCGCCAGCAGCCTCCGGTCGTCGGGGGCGAACACCGGGGAGCTGTTTTTT. It specifies CASSLRSSGANTGELFF.

This clone was detected once. The V and J genes are TRBV5-1 and TRBJ2-5, with D perhaps matching TRBD2 (5 bases). With 4 bases removed from V and 2 bases from J, the gap between germline ends came to 12 bases. This CDR3 contains 14 residues. Per the germline V gene, CDR1 is SGHRS and CDR2 is YFSETQ. This chain's CDR3 is CASSTRTGQETQYF. The CDR3 DNA is TGCGCCAGCAGCACTAGGACGGGTCAAGAGACCCAGTACTTC.

The chain links TRBV6-5 to TRBJ2-7; tentatively, D is TRBD1 (5 bases). The length of the CDR3 is 15 residues. V was pared by 0 bases and J by 1 base, with 10 bases between. Germline values: CDR1 MNHEY, CDR2 SVGAGI. CDR3 amino acids: CASSYSQGKSYEQYF. The CDR3 DNA is TGTGCCAGCAGTTACTCGCAGGGCAAGTCCTACGAGCAGTACTTC.

The V and J genes are TRBV18 and TRBJ2-4; D unresolved. CDR1 KGHSH and CDR2 LQKENI come from the germline V gene. The CDR3 has 17 residues. The V end lost 3 bases, the J end lost 0 bases, and 15 bases lay between the germline ends. Here the CDR3 reads CASSPEVALLAKNIQYF. The CDR3 bases are TGTGCCAGCTCACCCGAGGTCGCATTGCTAGCCAAAAACATTCAGTACTTC.

J is TRBJ2-1 and V is TRBV19, with D perhaps matching TRBD1 or TRBD2 (5 bases each). CDR3 size: 16 residues. V lost 4 bases and J 5 bases, leaving 18 bases between the germline ends. CDR1 is LNHDA, CDR2 SQIVND, per germline (reference sequence). The CDR3, as DNA: TGTGCCAGTAGTACGGATTGGGACCCCAAAGACAATGAGCAGTTCTTC. Translating it yields CASSTDWDPKDNEQFF.

The J gene is TRBJ1-1, the V gene TRBV5-1, with unresolved D. V was trimmed by 4 bases and J by 5 bases, leaving 18 bases between them. The length of the CDR3 is 15 residues. CDR1 SGHRS and CDR2 YFSETQ come from the germline V gene. CDR3 DNA: TGCGCCAGCAGCCAAGGCGTAGCCGGGATTACTGAAGCTTTCTTT. Protein: CASSQGVAGITEAFF.